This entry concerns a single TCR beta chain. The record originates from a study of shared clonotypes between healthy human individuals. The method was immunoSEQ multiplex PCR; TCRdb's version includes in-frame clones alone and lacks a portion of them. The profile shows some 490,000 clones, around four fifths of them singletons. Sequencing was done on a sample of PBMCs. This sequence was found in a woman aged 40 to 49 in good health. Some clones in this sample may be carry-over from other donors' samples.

The CDR3 nucleotides are TGTGCCATCAGAGGACAGAGGAATGAGCAGTTCTTC. This encodes CAIRGQRNEQFF. J is TRBJ2-1 and V is TRBV10-3; D perhaps matches TRBD1 (6 bases). V lost 6 bases to trimming and J lost 7 bases, with 10 bases between them. CDR1 ENHRY and CDR2 SYGVKD come from the germline V gene. CDR3 length equals 12 residues.